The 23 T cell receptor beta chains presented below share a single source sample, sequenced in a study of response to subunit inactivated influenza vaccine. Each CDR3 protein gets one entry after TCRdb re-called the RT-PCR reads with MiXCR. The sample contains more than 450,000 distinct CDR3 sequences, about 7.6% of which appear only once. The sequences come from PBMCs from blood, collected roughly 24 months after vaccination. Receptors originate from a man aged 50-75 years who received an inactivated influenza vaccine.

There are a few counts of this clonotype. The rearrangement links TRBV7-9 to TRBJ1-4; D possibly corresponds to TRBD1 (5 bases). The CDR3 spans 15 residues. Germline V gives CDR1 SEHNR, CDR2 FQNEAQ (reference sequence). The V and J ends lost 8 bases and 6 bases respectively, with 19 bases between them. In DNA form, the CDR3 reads TGTGCCAGCGGATTCCTCTACGGGGCGCATGAAAAACTGTTTTTT. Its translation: CASGFLYGAHEKLFF.

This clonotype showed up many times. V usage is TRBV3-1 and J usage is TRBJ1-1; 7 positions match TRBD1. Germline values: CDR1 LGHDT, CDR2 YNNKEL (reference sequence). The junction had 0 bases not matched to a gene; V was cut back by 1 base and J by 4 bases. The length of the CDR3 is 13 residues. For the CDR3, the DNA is TGTGCCAGCAGCCAAGCAGGGGGCACTGAAGCTTTCTTT. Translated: CASSQAGGTEAFF.

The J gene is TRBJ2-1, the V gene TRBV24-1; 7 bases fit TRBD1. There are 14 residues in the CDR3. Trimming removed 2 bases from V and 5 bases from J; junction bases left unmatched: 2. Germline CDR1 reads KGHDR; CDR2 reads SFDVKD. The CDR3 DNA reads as TGTGCCACCAGTGATTCCGGGACAGACAATGAGCAGTTCTTC. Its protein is CATSDSGTDNEQFF.

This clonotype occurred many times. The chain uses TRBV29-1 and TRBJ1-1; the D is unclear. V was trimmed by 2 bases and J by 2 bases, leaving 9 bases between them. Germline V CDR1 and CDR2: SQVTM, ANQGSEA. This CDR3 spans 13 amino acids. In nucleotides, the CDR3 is TGCAGCGTTGAAATCGAATACAACACTGAAGCTTTCTTT. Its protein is CSVEIEYNTEAFF.

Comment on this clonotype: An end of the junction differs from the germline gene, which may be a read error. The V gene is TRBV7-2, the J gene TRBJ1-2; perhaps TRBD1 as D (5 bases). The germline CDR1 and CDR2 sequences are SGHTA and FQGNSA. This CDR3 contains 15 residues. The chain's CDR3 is CASSHSRGGQYGYTF. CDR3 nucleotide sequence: TGTGCCAGCAGCCACTCGAGGGGAGGGCAGTATGGCTACACATTC. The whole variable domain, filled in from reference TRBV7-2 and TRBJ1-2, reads GAGVSQSPSNKVTEKGKDVELRCDPISGHTALYWYRQSLGQGLEFLIYFQGNSAPDKSGLPSDRFSAERTGGSVSTLTIQRTQQEDSAVYLCASSHSRGGQYGYTFGSGTRLTVV.

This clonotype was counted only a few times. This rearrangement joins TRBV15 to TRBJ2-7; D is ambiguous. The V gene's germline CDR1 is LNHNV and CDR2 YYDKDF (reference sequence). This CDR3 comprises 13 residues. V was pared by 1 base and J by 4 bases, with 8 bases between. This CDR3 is CATSRGSGYEQYF. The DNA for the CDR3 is TGTGCCACCAGCAGAGGTTCAGGTTACGAGCAGTACTTC.

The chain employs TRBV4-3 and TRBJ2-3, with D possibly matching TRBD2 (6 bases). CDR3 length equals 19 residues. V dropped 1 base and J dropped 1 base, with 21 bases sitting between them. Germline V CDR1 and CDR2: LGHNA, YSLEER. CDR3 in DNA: TGCGCCAGCAGCCAAGTCTGGACACGGGGGACCTCCCGCACAGATACGCAGTATTTT. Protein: CASSQVWTRGTSRTDTQYF.

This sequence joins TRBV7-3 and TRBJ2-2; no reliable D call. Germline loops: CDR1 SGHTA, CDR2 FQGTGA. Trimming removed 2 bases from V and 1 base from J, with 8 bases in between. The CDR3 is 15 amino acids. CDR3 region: CASSLSLGNTGELFF. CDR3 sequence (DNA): TGTGCCAGCAGCTTATCATTAGGGAACACCGGGGAGCTGTTTTTT.

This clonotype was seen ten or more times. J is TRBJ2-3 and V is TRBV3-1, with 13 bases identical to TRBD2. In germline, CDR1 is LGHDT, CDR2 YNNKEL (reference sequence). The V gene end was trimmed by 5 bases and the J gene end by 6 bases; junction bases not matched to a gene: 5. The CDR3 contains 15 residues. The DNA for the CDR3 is TGTGCCAGCAGCAGGACTAGCGGGAGTCCGGATACGCAGTATTTT. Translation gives CASSRTSGSPDTQYF.

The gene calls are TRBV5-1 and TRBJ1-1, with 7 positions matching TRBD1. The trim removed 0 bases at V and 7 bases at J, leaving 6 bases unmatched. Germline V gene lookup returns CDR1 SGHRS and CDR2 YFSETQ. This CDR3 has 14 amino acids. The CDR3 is CASSLAGRGSEAFF. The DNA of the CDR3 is TGCGCCAGCAGCTTGGCCGGCAGGGGGAGTGAAGCTTTCTTT.

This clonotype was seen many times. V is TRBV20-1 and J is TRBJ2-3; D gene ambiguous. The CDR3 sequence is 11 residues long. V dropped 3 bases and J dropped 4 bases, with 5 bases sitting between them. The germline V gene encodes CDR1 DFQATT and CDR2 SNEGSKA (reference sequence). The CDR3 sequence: CSASNADTQYF. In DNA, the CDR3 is TGCAGTGCTAGCAACGCAGATACGCAGTATTTT.

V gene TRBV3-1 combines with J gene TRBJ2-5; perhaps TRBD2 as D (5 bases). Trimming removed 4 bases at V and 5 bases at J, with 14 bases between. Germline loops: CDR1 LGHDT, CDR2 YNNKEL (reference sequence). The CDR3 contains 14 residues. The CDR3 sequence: CASSPGSLWETQYF. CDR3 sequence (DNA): TGTGCCAGCAGCCCGGGGTCCCTGTGGGAGACCCAGTACTTC.

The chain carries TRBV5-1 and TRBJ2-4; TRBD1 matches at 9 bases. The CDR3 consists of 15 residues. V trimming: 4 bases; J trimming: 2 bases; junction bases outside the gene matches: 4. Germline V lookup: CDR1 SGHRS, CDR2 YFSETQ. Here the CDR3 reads CASSAGTGTKNIQYF. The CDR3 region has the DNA TGCGCCAGCAGCGCCGGGACAGGGACCAAAAACATTCAGTACTTC.

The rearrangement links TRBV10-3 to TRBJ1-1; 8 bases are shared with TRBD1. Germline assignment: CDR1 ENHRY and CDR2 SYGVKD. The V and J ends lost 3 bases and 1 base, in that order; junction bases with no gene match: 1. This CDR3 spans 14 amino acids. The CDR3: CAISDDRGNTEAFF. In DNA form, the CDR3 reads TGTGCCATCAGTGATGACAGGGGGAACACTGAAGCTTTCTTT.

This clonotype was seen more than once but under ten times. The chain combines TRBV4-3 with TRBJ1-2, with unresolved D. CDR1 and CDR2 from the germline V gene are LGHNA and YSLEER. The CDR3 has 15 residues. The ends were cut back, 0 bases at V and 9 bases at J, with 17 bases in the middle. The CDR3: CASSQDAGQSRSYTF. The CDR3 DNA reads TGCGCCAGCAGCCAAGATGCCGGTCAGAGTCGAAGCTACACCTTC.

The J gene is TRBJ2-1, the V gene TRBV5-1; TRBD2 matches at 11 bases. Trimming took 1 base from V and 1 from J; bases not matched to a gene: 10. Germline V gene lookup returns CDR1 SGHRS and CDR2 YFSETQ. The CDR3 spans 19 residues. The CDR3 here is CASSLRVYASGRSYNEQFF. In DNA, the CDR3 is TGCGCCAGCAGCTTGAGAGTGTATGCTAGCGGGAGGTCCTACAATGAGCAGTTCTTC.

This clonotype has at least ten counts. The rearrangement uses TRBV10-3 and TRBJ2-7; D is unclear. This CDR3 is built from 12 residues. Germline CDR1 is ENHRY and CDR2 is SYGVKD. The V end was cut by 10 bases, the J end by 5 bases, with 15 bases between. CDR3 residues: CASGGRSDEQYF. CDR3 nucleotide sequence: TGTGCCAGCGGTGGTAGAAGTGACGAGCAGTACTTC.

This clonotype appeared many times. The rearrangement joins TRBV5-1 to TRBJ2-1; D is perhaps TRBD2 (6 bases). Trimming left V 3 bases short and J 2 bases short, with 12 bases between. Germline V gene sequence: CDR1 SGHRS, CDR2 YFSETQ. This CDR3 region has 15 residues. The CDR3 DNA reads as TGCGCCAGCAGCTCCTCGGGAGCTGCCTACAATGAGCAGTTCTTC. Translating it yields CASSSSGAAYNEQFF.

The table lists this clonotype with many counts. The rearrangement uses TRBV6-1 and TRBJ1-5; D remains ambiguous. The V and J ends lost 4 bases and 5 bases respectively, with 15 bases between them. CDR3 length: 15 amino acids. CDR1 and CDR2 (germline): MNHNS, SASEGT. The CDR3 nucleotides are TGTGCCAGCAGTGTCGGTGCCCCGAACTATCAGCCCCAGCATTTT. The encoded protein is CASSVGAPNYQPQHF.

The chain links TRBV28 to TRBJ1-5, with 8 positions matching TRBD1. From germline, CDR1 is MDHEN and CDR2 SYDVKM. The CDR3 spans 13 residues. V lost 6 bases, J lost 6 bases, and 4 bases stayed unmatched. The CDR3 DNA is TGTGCCAGCAGAGGACAGGGAACTCAGCCCCAGCATTTT. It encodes CASRGQGTQPQHF. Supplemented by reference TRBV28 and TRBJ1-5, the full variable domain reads DVKVTQSSRYLVKRTGEKVFLECVQDMDHENMFWYRQDPGLGLRLIYFSYDVKMKEKGDIPEGYSVSREKKERFSLILESASTNQTSMYLCASRGQGTQPQHFGDGTRLSIL.

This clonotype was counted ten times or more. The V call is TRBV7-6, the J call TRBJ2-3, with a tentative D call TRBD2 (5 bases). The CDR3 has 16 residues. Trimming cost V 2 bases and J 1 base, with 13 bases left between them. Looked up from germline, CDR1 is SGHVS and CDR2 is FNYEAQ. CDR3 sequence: CASSLQSGKGTDTQYF. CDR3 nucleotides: TGTGCCAGCAGCTTACAGTCGGGGAAGGGCACAGATACGCAGTATTTT.

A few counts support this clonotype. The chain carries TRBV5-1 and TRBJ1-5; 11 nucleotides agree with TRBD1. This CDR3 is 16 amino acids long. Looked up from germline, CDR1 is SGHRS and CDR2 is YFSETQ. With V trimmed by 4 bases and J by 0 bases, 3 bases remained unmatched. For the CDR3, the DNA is TGCGCCAGCAGCACCGGGACAGGGGGTAGCAATCAGCCCCAGCATTTT. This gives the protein CASSTGTGGSNQPQHF.

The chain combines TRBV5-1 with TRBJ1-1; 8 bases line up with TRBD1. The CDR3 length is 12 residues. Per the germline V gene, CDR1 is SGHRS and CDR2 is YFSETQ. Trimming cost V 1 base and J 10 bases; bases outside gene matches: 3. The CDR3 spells CASSLTGGIAFF. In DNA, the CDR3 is TGCGCCAGCAGCTTGACAGGGGGAATAGCTTTCTTT.